This T cell receptor (beta chain) was identified during a study of cytomegalovirus exposure and HLA in healthy donors. General study findings and limits: Earlier analysis yielded a pattern in which most TCR beta V segments were productive about 90% or about 30% of the time. Differences between HLA loci emerged in a later analysis of TCR association rates, with DRB1 most and HLA-C fewest.

PCR employed 60 Vbeta and 13 Jbeta primers. In the authors' methods: In a later analysis, of around 85 million unique beta chains, about 12 million appeared in at least two donors. The repertoire was sequenced with immunoSEQ multiplex PCR; TCRdb's copy has only in-frame clones and lacks some. V, J and clone size reflect that table, while D and trimming were determined from the DNA. Of approximately 190,000 clones in the sample, approximately 81% were seen once. This clone has a handful of counts. The antigen is unknown. Sample: PBMCs. The receptor was isolated from a woman aged 18-30 years in good health and CMV-seropositive.

This CDR3 reads CASSFRRITEAFF. The CDR3 bases are TGTGCCAGCAGTTTCCGCAGGATCACTGAAGCTTTCTTT. The genes are TRBV6-5 and TRBJ1-1; no firm D call. Germline assignment: CDR1 MNHEY and CDR2 SVGAGI. V dropped 4 bases and J dropped 4 bases, with 10 bases sitting between them. The CDR3 has 13 residues.